Listed below are T cell receptor beta chains from one sample, sequenced in a study of control samples from healthy donors and cancer patients. Profiling relied on immunoSEQ multiplex PCR, and the TCRdb table lists in-frame clones only, not all of them. The table lists about 110,000 clones, approximately 80% of them singletons. The sequenced sample consisted of blood. The origin of the receptors is a man between 18 and 29 years old in good health. CDR3s include the opening cysteine and the closing phenylalanine or tryptophan. The D gene is left open where the match is weak. Not every row has a clone size; where given, it reads once, few, many or a size class.

>once|TRBJ1-1|NA|TRBV15
TGTGCCACCAGGGACCTGAACACTGAAGCTTTCTTT
CATRDLNTEAFF
>NA|TRBJ1-2|NA|TRBV5-8
TGTGCCAGCAGCTTCTTCATTGGTGGAGGCTACACCTTC
CASSFFIGGGYTF
>NA|TRBJ1-2|NA|TRBV7-8
TGTGCCACCGACAGGTCCTTATATGGCTACACCTTC
CATDRSLYGYTF
>NA|TRBJ1-5|TRBD1|TRBV19
TGTGCCAGTAGTAGATCAAGGAAGGACAGGGGGGATCAGCCCCAGCATTTT
CASSRSRKDRGDQPQHF
>NA|TRBJ1-6|NA|TRBV27
TGTGCCAGCAGTTTATCGAGGGGTAGTAATTCACCCCTCCACTTT
CASSLSRGSNSPLHF
>NA|TRBJ1-2|NA|TRBV7-9
TGTGCCAGCAGCTTTGGTCAGGGAGGGAACTATGGCTACACCTTC
CASSFGQGGNYGYTF
>many|TRBJ1-2|NA|TRBV15
TGTGCCACCAGCAGACTGAAGGGGGCTAACTATGGCTACACCTTC
CATSRLKGANYGYTF
>NA|TRBJ1-1|NA|TRBV4-3
TGCGCCAGCAGCCAAGATTCTGGGGTCACTGAAGCTTTCTTT
CASSQDSGVTEAFF
>NA|TRBJ2-4|TRBD1|TRBV4-3
TGCGCCAGCAGCCAAGATGGCCCGACAGGGTCCAAGGACATTCAGTACTTC
CASSQDGPTGSKDIQYF
>NA|TRBJ2-3|TRBD1|TRBV7-2
TGTGCCAGCAGCTTACAGGGGGCTGTTAGCACAGATACGCAGTATTTT
CASSLQGAVSTDTQYF
>NA|TRBJ1-2|TRBD1|TRBV12-3/TRBV12-4
TGTGCCAGCAGTTTTGAGACAGGGGGGTACACCTTC
CASSFETGGYTF
>NA|TRBJ1-1|NA|TRBV5-5
TGTGCCAGCAGCTTTAGGGAGGTTTGGTCGACTGAAGCTTTCTTT
CASSFREVWSTEAFF
>few|TRBJ2-1|TRBD1|TRBV2
TGTGCCAGCAGCGAACAGGGGATCGGGGTCAATGAGCAGTTCTTC
CASSEQGIGVNEQFF
>NA|TRBJ2-7|NA|TRBV9
TGTGCCAGCAGCGTAGCGGAGGGAGAGCAGTACTTC
CASSVAEGEQYF
>NA|TRBJ1-5|TRBD1|TRBV28
TGTGCCAGCATCCCGCGGGACAGGGCGAACAATCAGCCCCAGCATTTT
CASIPRDRANNQPQHF
>NA|TRBJ2-1|TRBD1|TRBV29-1
TGCAGCGTTGGAGGAGTTCTAGGGGGACAGGGTTATGGTGAGCAGTTCTTC
CSVGGVLGGQGYGEQFF
>NA|TRBJ1-2|NA|TRBV12-3/TRBV12-4
TGTGCCAGCTCAAAGGTGGAGGGCTACACCTTC
CASSKVEGYTF
>NA|TRBJ1-2|NA|TRBV7-9
TGTGCCAGCAGCTTAGCGCGTAAAGGGGAAAATGGCTACACCTTC
CASSLARKGENGYTF
>NA|TRBJ1-2|NA|TRBV7-9
TGTGCCAGCACCGACCCGGGGAAAGATAGTTATGGCTACACCTTC
CASTDPGKDSYGYTF
>few|TRBJ1-6|NA|TRBV27
TGTGCCAGCAGTTTAGACCAGTATAATTCACCCCTCCACTTT
CASSLDQYNSPLHF
>NA|TRBJ2-7|TRBD1|TRBV11-2
TGTGCCAGCAGCTTCCGACAGGGCCCGTCCTACGAGCAGTACTTC
CASSFRQGPSYEQYF
>NA|TRBJ1-2|NA|TRBV19
TGTGCCAGTGAAAAGGACAGAAACTATGGCTACACCTTC
CASEKDRNYGYTF
>few|TRBJ1-5|NA|TRBV30
TGTGCCTGGAGTGTAGGCGGCAATCAGCCCCAGCATTTT
CAWSVGGNQPQHF
>few|TRBJ1-6|NA|TRBV5-6
TGTGCCAGCCACGACGGACCCCCCTCCTATAATTCACCCCTCCACTTT
CASHDGPPSYNSPLHF
>NA|TRBJ1-2|NA|TRBV19
TGTGCCAGTAGTTGGGGATTGGGTGGCTACACCTTC
CASSWGLGGYTF
>NA|TRBJ1-1|NA|TRBV7-2
TGTGCCAGCAGCTTTACTGGGGAAATCACTGAAGCTTTCTTT
CASSFTGEITEAFF
>NA|TRBJ2-2|NA|TRBV19
TGTGCCAGCACAATTCTACACGGGACTCCCACCGGGGAGCTGTTTTTT
CASTILHGTPTGELFF
>NA|TRBJ2-7|NA|TRBV6-5
TGTGCCAGCCGGAGGACATTGAGCTCCTACGAGCAGTACTTC
CASRRTLSSYEQYF
>NA|TRBJ1-2|NA|TRBV24-1
TGTGCCACCAGTGATCAGGGTTATGGCTACACCTTC
CATSDQGYGYTF
>many|TRBJ1-6|NA|TRBV5-6
TGTGCCAGCAGCCGGAAAAGGATGCATCTTAATTCACCCCTCCACTTT
CASSRKRMHLNSPLHF
>NA|TRBJ2-7|NA|TRBV29-1
TGCAGCGGGAGGAAGACGGGGTCCTACGAGCAGTACTTC
CSGRKTGSYEQYF
>NA|TRBJ2-7|NA|TRBV7-9
TGTGCCAGCAGCCTCCAGTCATACGAGCAGTACTTC
CASSLQSYEQYF
>NA|TRBJ2-2|TRBD1|TRBV6-5
TGTGCCAGCGCCTTGGACAGGGTTTACACCGGGGAGCTGTTTTTT
CASALDRVYTGELFF
>NA|TRBJ1-4|NA|TRBV25-1
TGTGCCAGCAGTGACCCGGGCGAAGGAGAAAAACTGTTTTTT
CASSDPGEGEKLFF
>NA|TRBJ2-7|TRBD1|TRBV6-1
TGTGCCAGCAGAGAAGGACAGGGAGGCTACGAGCAGTACTTC
CASREGQGGYEQYF